This T cell receptor beta chain was identified during a study of beta chain features in type 1 diabetes. There are 15 residues in the CDR3. CDR1 is LNHNV and CDR2 is YYDKDF in the germline V gene (reference sequence). Trimming removed 3 bases from V and 6 bases from J, with 16 bases in between. Study-level results: For Type 1 diabetes patients, all four CD4+ subsets carried TCRB CDR3s that were moderately but significantly shorter.

Expressed TCRB transcripts were sequenced because the entire RNA isolate underwent reverse transcription. The table came from immunoSEQ multiplex PCR; TCRdb's copy has only in-frame clones and leaves some out. The sample has more than 250,000 clones; more than 13% are singletons. Remarks on this clone: Its matching antigen is unknown.

This sequence was found in a man between 25 and 39 years old with type 1 diabetes. Sequenced sample: naive CD4+ T cells from blood. The V call is TRBV15, the J call TRBJ2-3; TRBD2 is a possible D gene (5 bases). The CDR3 coding sequence is TGTGCCACCAGCAGGATTCCCGCGGGTACGGATACGCAGTATTTT. Its translation is CATSRIPAGTDTQYF.